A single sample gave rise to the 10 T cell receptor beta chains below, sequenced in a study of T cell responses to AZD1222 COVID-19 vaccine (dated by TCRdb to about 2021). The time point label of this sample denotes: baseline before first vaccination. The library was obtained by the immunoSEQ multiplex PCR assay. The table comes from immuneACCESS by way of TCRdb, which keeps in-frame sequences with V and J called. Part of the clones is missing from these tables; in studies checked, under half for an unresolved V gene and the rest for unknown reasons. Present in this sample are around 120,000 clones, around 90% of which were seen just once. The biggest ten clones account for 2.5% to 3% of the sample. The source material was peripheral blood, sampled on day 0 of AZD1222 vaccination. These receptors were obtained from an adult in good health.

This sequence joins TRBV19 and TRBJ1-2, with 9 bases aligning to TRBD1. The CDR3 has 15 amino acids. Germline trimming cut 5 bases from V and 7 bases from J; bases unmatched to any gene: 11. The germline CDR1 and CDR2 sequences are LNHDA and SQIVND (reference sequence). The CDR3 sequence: CASSLTGTGLVGYTF. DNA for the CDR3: TGTGCCAGTAGTCTCACCGGGACAGGGCTTGTTGGCTACACCTTC.

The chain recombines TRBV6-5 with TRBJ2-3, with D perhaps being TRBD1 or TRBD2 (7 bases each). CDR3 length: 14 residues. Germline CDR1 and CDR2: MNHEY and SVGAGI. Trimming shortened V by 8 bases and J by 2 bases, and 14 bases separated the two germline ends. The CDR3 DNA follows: TGTGCCAGCGGGGAGGGGGCGCCCACAGATACGCAGTATTTT. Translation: CASGEGAPTDTQYF.

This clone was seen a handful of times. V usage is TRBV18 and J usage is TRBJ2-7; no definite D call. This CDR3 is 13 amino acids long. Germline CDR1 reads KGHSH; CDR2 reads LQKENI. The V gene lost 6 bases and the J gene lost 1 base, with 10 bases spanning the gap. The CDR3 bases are TGTGCCAGCTCCGCCGAAGATTCCTACGAGCAGTACTTC. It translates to CASSAEDSYEQYF.

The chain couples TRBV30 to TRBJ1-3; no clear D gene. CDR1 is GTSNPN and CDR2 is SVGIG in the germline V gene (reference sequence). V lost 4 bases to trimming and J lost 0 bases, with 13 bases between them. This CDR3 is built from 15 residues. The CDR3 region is CAWTPDTSSGNTIYF. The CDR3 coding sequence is TGTGCCTGGACCCCTGACACATCCTCTGGAAACACCATATATTTT.

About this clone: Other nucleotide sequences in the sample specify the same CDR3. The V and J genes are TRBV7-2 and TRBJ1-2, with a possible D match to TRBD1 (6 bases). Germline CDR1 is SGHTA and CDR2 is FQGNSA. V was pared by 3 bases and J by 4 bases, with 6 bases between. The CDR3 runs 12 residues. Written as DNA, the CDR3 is TGTGCCAGCAGCTTGGACAGCTATGGCTACACCTTC. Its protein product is CASSLDSYGYTF.

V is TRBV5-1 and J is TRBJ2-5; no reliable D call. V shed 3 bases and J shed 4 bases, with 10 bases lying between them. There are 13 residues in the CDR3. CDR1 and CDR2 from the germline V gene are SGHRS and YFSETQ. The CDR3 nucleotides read TGCGCCAGCAGCTGGAATTTAGTAGAGACCCAGTACTTC. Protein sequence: CASSWNLVETQYF.

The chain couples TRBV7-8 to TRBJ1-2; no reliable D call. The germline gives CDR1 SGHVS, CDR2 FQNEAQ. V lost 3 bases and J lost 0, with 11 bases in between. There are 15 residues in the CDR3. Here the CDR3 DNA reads TGTGCCAGCAGCTTCTCTTTTGGCTCTAACTATGGCTACACCTTC. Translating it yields CASSFSFGSNYGYTF.

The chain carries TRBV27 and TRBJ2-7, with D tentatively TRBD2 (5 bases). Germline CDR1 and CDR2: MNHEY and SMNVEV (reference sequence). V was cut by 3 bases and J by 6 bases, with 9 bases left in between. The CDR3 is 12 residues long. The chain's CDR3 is CASSLRAGEQYF. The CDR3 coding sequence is TGTGCCAGCAGTTTGAGGGCTGGCGAGCAGTACTTC.

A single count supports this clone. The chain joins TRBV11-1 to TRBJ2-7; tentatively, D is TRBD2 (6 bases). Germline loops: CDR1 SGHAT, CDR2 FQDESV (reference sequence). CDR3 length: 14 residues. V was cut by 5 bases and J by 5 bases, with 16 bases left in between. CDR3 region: CASSLRRRADEQYF. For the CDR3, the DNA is TGTGCCAGCAGCCTAAGGCGGAGGGCAGACGAGCAGTACTTC.

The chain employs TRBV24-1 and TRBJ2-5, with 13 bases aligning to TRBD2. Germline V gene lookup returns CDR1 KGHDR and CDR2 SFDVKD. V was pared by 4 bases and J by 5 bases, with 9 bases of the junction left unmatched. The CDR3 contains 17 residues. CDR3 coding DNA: TGTGCCACCAGTGACCGGGGGACTAGCGGGACACGGGAGACCCAGTACTTC. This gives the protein CATSDRGTSGTRETQYF.